A selection of T cell receptor beta chains follows, all from one sample in a study of T cell responses to AZD1222 COVID-19 vaccine. Method: immunoSEQ multiplex PCR; TCRdb's copy keeps in-frame clones and lacks some. This sample has some 14,000 clones, with about four fifths found just once. This material consisted of peripheral blood, taken 28 days after the second AZD1222 dose. The receptors here all came from an adult who received the AZD1222 COVID-19 vaccine. Each CDR3 is given with its conserved first and last residue. D genes are given only for firm matches. Not every row has a clone size; where given, it reads once, few, many or a size class.

d_gene: NA
v_gene: TRBV19
j_gene: TRBJ1-2
abundance: NA
CDR3nt: TGTGCCAGTAGTATTGCGGTCAACTATGGCTACACCTTC
CDR3aa: CASSIAVNYGYTF

d_gene: TRBD1
v_gene: TRBV6-1
j_gene: TRBJ2-3
abundance: medium-sized
CDR3nt: TGTGCCAGCAGTGATAGGGCAGGGGGCGCAACAGATACGCAGTATTTT
CDR3aa: CASSDRAGGATDTQYF

d_gene: NA
v_gene: TRBV5-1
j_gene: TRBJ1-3
abundance: NA
CDR3nt: TGCGCCAGTGCAGGGGACGGAAACACCATATATTTT
CDR3aa: CASAGDGNTIYF

d_gene: NA
v_gene: TRBV12-5
j_gene: TRBJ2-1
abundance: NA
CDR3nt: TGTGCTAGTGGTTCGACTACGGTAAACGAGCAGTTCTTC
CDR3aa: CASGSTTVNEQFF

d_gene: NA
v_gene: TRBV5-1
j_gene: TRBJ1-1
abundance: NA
CDR3nt: TGCGCCAGCAGCTTGGTGGGCCAGTGGAACACTGAAGCTTTCTTT
CDR3aa: CASSLVGQWNTEAFF

d_gene: NA
v_gene: TRBV28
j_gene: TRBJ2-7
abundance: NA
CDR3nt: TGTGCCAGCAGCACCATTACCTACGAGCAGTACTTC
CDR3aa: CASSTITYEQYF

d_gene: NA
v_gene: TRBV10-3
j_gene: TRBJ2-1
abundance: NA
CDR3nt: TGTGCCATCAGCAATCAGGGGAATGAGCAGTTCTTC
CDR3aa: CAISNQGNEQFF

d_gene: NA
v_gene: TRBV7-2
j_gene: TRBJ1-2
abundance: NA
CDR3nt: TGTGCCAGCAGCCTCAACAGGGCTTCCTATGGCTACACCTTC
CDR3aa: CASSLNRASYGYTF

d_gene: TRBD1
v_gene: TRBV7-9
j_gene: TRBJ1-2
abundance: NA
CDR3nt: TGTGCCACCAGAGACCGCGACAGGGGAAACTATGGCTACACCTTC
CDR3aa: CATRDRDRGNYGYTF

d_gene: NA
v_gene: TRBV30
j_gene: TRBJ1-2
abundance: NA
CDR3nt: TGTGCCTGGAGTAGAGACAGGCCCTATGGCTACACCTTC
CDR3aa: CAWSRDRPYGYTF

d_gene: TRBD2
v_gene: TRBV7-9
j_gene: TRBJ2-1
abundance: NA
CDR3nt: TGTGCCAGCAGTCCTACAAGCGGGGAGTACAATGAGCAGTTCTTC
CDR3aa: CASSPTSGEYNEQFF

d_gene: NA
v_gene: TRBV27
j_gene: TRBJ1-5
abundance: few
CDR3nt: TGTGCCAGCAGTTTTCAGGGAGTTGGGAGCAATCAGCCCCAGCATTTT
CDR3aa: CASSFQGVGSNQPQHF

d_gene: NA
v_gene: TRBV4-1
j_gene: TRBJ2-1
abundance: NA
CDR3nt: TGCGCCAGCAGCCGAGACCCCCGTCGGAATGAGCAGTTCTTC
CDR3aa: CASSRDPRRNEQFF

d_gene: TRBD1
v_gene: TRBV11-2
j_gene: TRBJ1-2
abundance: NA
CDR3nt: TGTGCCAGCAGCTTAGACGGCCCCGGGACAGGGGGAGCAGGCTACACCTTC
CDR3aa: CASSLDGPGTGGAGYTF

d_gene: NA
v_gene: TRBV6-1
j_gene: TRBJ1-6
abundance: once
CDR3nt: TGTGCCAGCAGTGCGGGGTCGGGCTCCTATAATTCACCCCTCCACTTT
CDR3aa: CASSAGSGSYNSPLHF

d_gene: TRBD2
v_gene: TRBV12-5
j_gene: TRBJ2-1
abundance: NA
CDR3nt: TGTGCTAGTGGTTTGGGACTAGCGGGGAACAATGAGCAGTTCTTC
CDR3aa: CASGLGLAGNNEQFF

d_gene: NA
v_gene: TRBV27
j_gene: TRBJ1-2
abundance: NA
CDR3nt: TGTGCCAGCAGCTCGACACCAGCTACCTTC
CDR3aa: CASSSTPATF

d_gene: NA
v_gene: TRBV19
j_gene: TRBJ1-3
abundance: NA
CDR3nt: TGTGCCAGTAGTATCGGAATGGCGGCGTTACAGTCCCCTACCATATATTTT
CDR3aa: CASSIGMAALQSPTIYF

d_gene: TRBD2
v_gene: TRBV7-3
j_gene: TRBJ2-1
abundance: NA
CDR3nt: TGTGCCAGCAGCTCTAGCGGGGCCGACAATGAGCAGTTCTTC
CDR3aa: CASSSSGADNEQFF

d_gene: NA
v_gene: TRBV3-1/TRBV3-2
j_gene: TRBJ1-5
abundance: NA
CDR3nt: TGTGCCAGCAGCCAAGATCTGGGGATAGGTCAGCCCCAGCATTTT
CDR3aa: CASSQDLGIGQPQHF

d_gene: NA
v_gene: TRBV7-3
j_gene: TRBJ1-2
abundance: once
CDR3nt: TGTGCCAGCAGCGACGGGGTCGGTGACTATGGCTACACCTTC
CDR3aa: CASSDGVGDYGYTF

d_gene: NA
v_gene: TRBV25-1
j_gene: TRBJ1-2
abundance: NA
CDR3nt: TGTGCCAGCAGGGGATACGTCGAGGGGGGATCTAACTATGGCTACACCTTC
CDR3aa: CASRGYVEGGSNYGYTF

d_gene: NA
v_gene: TRBV5-6
j_gene: TRBJ1-1
abundance: NA
CDR3nt: TGTGCCAGCAGCTCGGGCCCCCCGGGAGGGAACACTGAAGCTTTCTTT
CDR3aa: CASSSGPPGGNTEAFF

d_gene: NA
v_gene: TRBV10-3
j_gene: TRBJ2-1
abundance: NA
CDR3nt: TGTGCCATCAGTGAGTCCGAGGCGCTGGGCAATGAGCAGTTCTTC
CDR3aa: CAISESEALGNEQFF